Following are 15 T cell receptor beta chains from one sample sequenced in a study of blood T cell repertoires in COVID-19. Here immunoSEQ multiplex PCR was the method, and the copy in TCRdb shows in-frame clones only, minus some. The sample lists over 100,000 clones; 80% to 90% were seen once. The material sequenced was peripheral blood. Every receptor here comes from a man aged 35 to 55 with acute or convalescent COVID-19.

This clone has just a few counts. The CDR3 loop reads CASSSDRASYNEQFF. The CDR3 DNA reads as TGTGCCAGCAGTTCGGACAGGGCCTCCTACAATGAGCAGTTCTTC. The V gene is TRBV7-3, the J gene TRBJ2-1, with TRBD1 matching over 8 bases. CDR1 and CDR2 from the germline V gene are SGHTA and FQGTGA. Trimming at V came to 6 bases and at J to 0 bases, leaving 4 bases not matched to a gene. The CDR3 contains 15 residues.

The chain uses TRBV10-1 and TRBJ2-2; 9 nucleotides align to TRBD2. CDR1 is WNHNN and CDR2 is SYGVQD in the germline V gene (reference sequence). V dropped 4 bases and J dropped 3; count of bases not matched to a gene: 0. The CDR3 totals 14 residues. CDR3 loop: CASSGGRDTGELFF. The CDR3 DNA reads as TGCGCCAGCAGTGGCGGGAGGGACACCGGGGAGCTGTTTTTT.

The chain combines TRBV10-3 with TRBJ1-1; 7 bases map to TRBD1. The germline V gene encodes CDR1 ENHRY and CDR2 SYGVKD. The CDR3 has 11 residues. V shed 7 bases and J 7 bases; nucleotides not matched to a gene: 3. The chain's CDR3 is CAIKGDSEAFF. The DNA of the CDR3 is TGTGCCATCAAGGGGGACAGTGAAGCTTTCTTT.

The chain combines TRBV5-8 with TRBJ1-3; D remains ambiguous. Germline values: CDR1 SGHTS, CDR2 YDEGEE. CDR3 length: 17 amino acids. The ends were cut back, 4 bases at V and 0 bases at J, with 17 bases in the middle. The CDR3 spells CASSGGTDYYSGNTIYF. The CDR3 coding sequence is TGTGCCAGCAGCGGAGGAACGGACTACTACTCTGGAAACACCATATATTTT.

This sequence joins TRBV28 and TRBJ1-4; TRBD1 matches 7 bases. Germline lookup yields CDR1 MDHEN and CDR2 SYDVKM. This CDR3 contains 16 residues. After removal of 6 bases from V and 4 bases from J, the junction contained 11 bases not matched to a gene. The CDR3 nucleotides are TGTGCCAGCAGGCAGGGGGACAGCCGATATAATGAAAAACTGTTTTTT. Its translation: CASRQGDSRYNEKLFF.

The V gene is TRBV3-1 (or the pseudogene TRBV3-2), the J gene TRBJ2-7, with 10 bases matching TRBD2. This CDR3 contains 15 residues. Trimming at V came to 6 bases and at J to 3 bases, leaving 8 bases not matched to a gene. Per the germline V gene, CDR1 is LGHDT and CDR2 is YNNKEL (reference sequence). CDR3 nucleotides: TGTGCCAGCAGGCGTGGGACTAGCGAGAACTACGAGCAGTACTTC. Encoded protein: CASRRGTSENYEQYF.

The chain recombines TRBV4-2 with TRBJ1-1; D is unresolved. This CDR3 is built from 13 residues. The V gene's germline CDR1 is LGHNA and CDR2 YNFKEQ. The V end lost 3 bases, the J end lost 11 bases, and 16 bases lay between the germline ends. CDR3 nucleotides: TGTGCCAGCAGCCATGATTGGGCCTCTGGTGCTTTCTTT. Encoded protein: CASSHDWASGAFF.

There are a few counts of this clone. The V call is TRBV6-5, the J call TRBJ1-6; D unresolved. V was shortened by 7 bases and J by 8 bases, with 15 bases between the two germline ends. Germline V lookup: CDR1 MNHEY, CDR2 SVGAGI. The CDR3 covers 14 residues. The CDR3 reads CASKTIGRDSPLHF. The CDR3 nucleotides read TGTGCCAGCAAAACTATCGGAAGAGATTCACCCCTCCACTTT.

J is TRBJ2-7 and V is TRBV6-5; TRBD1 matches at 10 bases. Germline-derived CDR1 and CDR2 are MNHEY and SVGAGI. This CDR3 region has 15 residues. The V and J ends lost 0 bases and 5 bases, in that order; junction bases with no gene match: 4. The CDR3 coding sequence is TGTGCCAGCAGTTACTCAGGGACAGGGGTCGACGAGCAGTACTTC. Amino acid sequence: CASSYSGTGVDEQYF.

This chain connects TRBV12-3 or TRBV12-4 to TRBJ2-5; D is unresolved. The V gene lost 0 bases and the J gene lost 5 bases, with 4 bases spanning the gap. The CDR3 totals 12 residues. In DNA form, the CDR3 reads TGTGCCAGCAGTTTAGCGGAGGAGACCCAGTACTTC. Translated, it gives CASSLAEETQYF.

This clone showed up just a few times. The chain carries TRBV19 and TRBJ1-1; 9 bases are a match to TRBD1. Germline loops: CDR1 LNHDA, CDR2 SQIVND (reference sequence). V shed 5 bases, J shed 10 bases, and the junction held 11 bases outside the gene matches. CDR3 length equals 14 residues. The CDR3 region is CASSYRTGASVAFF. The CDR3 nucleotides read TGTGCCAGTAGTTACCGGACAGGGGCCAGTGTAGCTTTCTTT.

The chain carries TRBV6-2 or TRBV6-3 and TRBJ2-5; 9 bases fit TRBD2. The CDR3 length is 14 residues. Germline values: CDR1 MNHEY, CDR2 SVGEGT. V shed 3 bases and J 4 bases; nucleotides not matched to a gene: 3. In nucleotides, the CDR3 is TGTGCCAGCAGTTATGGGACTAGCCTAGAGACCCAGTACTTC. It is translated as CASSYGTSLETQYF.

V and J are TRBV30 and TRBJ2-4; TRBD1 matches at 8 bases. V was pared by 0 bases and J by 1 base, with 8 bases of the junction left unmatched. This CDR3 has 17 residues. Germline V gene lookup returns CDR1 GTSNPN and CDR2 SVGIG (reference sequence). CDR3 residues: CAWSVQGRGLAKNIQYF. CDR3 DNA sequence: TGTGCCTGGAGTGTACAAGGCAGGGGGCTTGCCAAAAACATTCAGTACTTC.

This clone was found once. The chain recombines TRBV3-1 (or the pseudogene TRBV3-2) with TRBJ1-6; TRBD1 might be the D (5 bases). This CDR3 has 11 amino acids. Germline values: CDR1 LGHDT, CDR2 YNNKEL (reference sequence). Trimming removed 2 bases at V and 12 bases at J, with 5 bases between. The CDR3 loop is CASSQQGPLHF. CDR3 in DNA: TGTGCCAGCAGCCAACAGGGACCCCTCCACTTT.

The chain employs TRBV7-2 and TRBJ1-1; possibly TRBD1 for D (6 bases). CDR1 and CDR2 (germline): SGHTA, FQGNSA. The V gene lost 2 bases and the J gene lost 3 bases, with 7 bases spanning the gap. The CDR3 covers 13 residues. The CDR3 nucleotides read TGTGCCAGCAGCTTACACAGGGACACTGAAGCTTTCTTT. It encodes CASSLHRDTEAFF.